Shown below are 9 T cell receptor beta chains from a single sample sequenced in a study of PD-L1 blockade in urothelial cancer. Time point: peripheral blood 6 weeks after treatment start. Clones were read by immunoSEQ multiplex PCR, and TCRdb kept only the in-frame ones, dropping some. The table has 20,000 to 25,000 clones, approximately 90% seen once. The starting material was PBMCs, obtained around atezolizumab (anti-PD-L1) treatment. The receptors derive from a woman aged 55-69 years with urothelial cancer.

This clone has only a few counts. The CDR3 here is CATSSGGTGAGETQYF. In DNA, the CDR3 is TGTGCCACCAGCAGCGGGGGGACAGGGGCCGGAGAGACCCAGTACTTC. The J gene is TRBJ2-5, the V gene TRBV15; 10 bases match TRBD1. In germline, CDR1 is LNHNV, CDR2 YYDKDF (reference sequence). V shed 3 bases, J shed 4 bases, and the junction held 8 bases outside the gene matches. The CDR3 is 16 amino acids.

V gene TRBV6-1 combines with J gene TRBJ2-5; D call uncertain. From germline, CDR1 is MNHNS and CDR2 SASEGT. The ends were cut back, 0 bases at V and 5 bases at J, with 19 bases in the middle. The CDR3 extends over 17 amino acids. The CDR3 reads CASSEAVADSSRETQYF. DNA of the CDR3: TGTGCCAGCAGTGAAGCTGTGGCAGACTCATCGAGGGAGACCCAGTACTTC.

This sequence joins TRBV27 and TRBJ2-6; 14 nucleotides match TRBD2. The V and J ends lost 2 bases and 4 bases, in that order; junction bases with no gene match: 7. Germline loops: CDR1 MNHEY, CDR2 SMNVEV (reference sequence). The CDR3 runs 19 residues. The CDR3 sequence is CASSLALGLAGAGANVLTF. For the CDR3, the DNA is TGTGCCAGCAGTTTAGCTTTGGGACTAGCGGGAGCGGGGGCCAACGTCCTGACTTTC.

The V gene is TRBV15, the J gene TRBJ2-7; D ambiguous. Trimming shortened V by 0 bases and J by 0 bases, and 12 bases separated the two germline ends. Germline V gene data show CDR1 as LNHNV and CDR2 as YYDKDF (reference sequence). The CDR3 runs to 16 residues. The CDR3, as DNA: TGTGCCACCAGCAGAGATCGACGGCGGATCTCCTACGAGCAGTACTTC. It translates to CATSRDRRRISYEQYF.

This clone appeared a single time. V usage is TRBV7-9 and J usage is TRBJ1-2, with unresolved D. V lost 5 bases, J lost 0 bases, and 10 bases lay in between. CDR3 size: 14 residues. Germline CDR1 is SEHNR and CDR2 is FQNEAQ (reference sequence). The CDR3 is CASSPKSTNYGYTF. The CDR3 region has the DNA TGTGCCAGCAGCCCAAAATCTACTAACTATGGCTACACCTTC.

The chain couples TRBV7-2 to TRBJ1-5, with 10 bases fitting TRBD1. Germline trimming cut 3 bases from V and 7 bases from J; bases unmatched to any gene: 3. CDR3 size: 14 residues. Germline CDR1 is SGHTA and CDR2 is FQGNSA. CDR3 sequence: CASSLTGGEQPQHF. The CDR3 nucleotides are TGTGCCAGCAGCTTGACAGGGGGCGAGCAGCCCCAGCATTTT. The full variable domain, rest sourced from reference TRBV7-2 and TRBJ1-5, is GAGVSQSPSNKVTEKGKDVELRCDPISGHTALYWYRQSLGQGLEFLIYFQGNSAPDKSGLPSDRFSAERTGGSVSTLTIQRTQQEDSAVYLCASSLTGGEQPQHFGDGTRLSIL.

This clone was detected once. The genes are TRBV5-4 and TRBJ1-1; 9 positions agree with TRBD1. V gave up 5 bases and J gave up 2 bases; unmatched junction bases: 4. The CDR3 is made up of 14 amino acids. The V gene's germline CDR1 is SGHNT and CDR2 YYREEE (reference sequence). The CDR3 region has the DNA TGTGCCAGCAGGAAACAGGGGGCTAACACTGAAGCTTTCTTT. It specifies CASRKQGANTEAFF.

The V and J genes are TRBV6-5 and TRBJ2-7; 12 positions match TRBD1. The CDR3 length is 14 residues. CDR1 and CDR2 (germline): MNHEY, SVGAGI. V lost 6 bases and J lost 2; bases outside the gene matches: 2. The CDR3 protein is CASSGTGGPYEQYF. The CDR3 DNA is TGTGCCAGCAGCGGGACAGGGGGCCCCTACGAGCAGTACTTC.

This chain connects TRBV21-1 to TRBJ2-1; no DNA check was done on the table's D call, TRBD1. TRBV21-1 is described as a pseudogene. The CDR3 sequence is 18 residues long. CDR3 nucleotide sequence: TGTGCCAGCAGCAAATCCCGCCGACAGGGGGCGGTGGTCAATGAGCAGTTCTTC. Translating it yields CASSKSRRQGAVVNEQFF.